The clone carrying this T cell receptor (beta chain) was recorded many times. Gene-specific TRAV and TRBV primers were used for first-strand cDNA, covering alpha and beta chains. Both a constant-region primer and a V-primer adapter served to amplify TCRs across 20 PCR cycles. TCRdb re-derived calls from the reads in MiXCR, one entry per CDR3 protein. This table holds 75,000 to 95,000 distinct CDR3 sequences, under 20% found once. This record belongs to a study of low-dose radiotherapy and immunotherapy resistance in tumors. Time point in this sample: before trial treatment. Sequenced here: PBMCs, sampled before treatment. The source is a male donor with prostate cancer.

The CDR3 spells CSAGEAPRPYEQYF. The DNA for the CDR3 is TGCAGTGCTGGGGAGGCCCCCCGGCCCTACGAGCAGTACTTC. This sequence joins TRBV20-1 and TRBJ2-7, with D tentatively TRBD2 (6 bases). V lost 5 bases and J lost 2, with 16 bases in between. Germline V gene sequence: CDR1 DFQATT, CDR2 SNEGSKA (reference sequence). CDR3 length: 14 amino acids.